This record concerns one T cell receptor beta chain sequence. The antigen is not known. Samples: about 28 days before transplant, then days 30, 100 and 180 after. These data belong to a study of T cell clonotyping in hematopoietic cell transplantation. Study-wide results and limits: Pathologically expanded recipient clonotypes increased progressively from day 30 to day 180 as diversity fell. At the given depth, recipient repertoires were over 97% de novo clonotypes.

The data were produced by immunoSEQ multiplex PCR, yet TCRdb's version contains in-frame clones alone and is incomplete. Here the sample spans over 9,500 clones, about 70% being singletons. The sequence derives from a male patient in his sixties or seventies who had an allogeneic stem cell transplant from an unrelated donor, so the T cells may come from the graft donor. Some clones in this sample may be carry-over from other donors' samples. The sample in question was peripheral blood mononuclear cells, obtained 180 days after allogeneic stem cell transplant.

The CDR3 bases are TGTGCCAGCAGCAACCGGGACAGGGCAGCCCTTTACACTAATGAAAAACTGTTTTTT. Its protein is CASSNRDRAALYTNEKLFF. The chain combines TRBV21-1 with TRBJ1-4; the D segment call TRBD1 is taken from the table without a DNA check. TRBV21-1 is a pseudogene. CDR3 length equals 19 residues.